This note documents a single TCR beta chain sequence. Original processing notes: From reference gene primer amplification, estimates of nucleated cell counts were derived. Assay used: immunoSEQ multiplex PCR; TCRdb lists only in-frame clones, some missing. D and trimming come from the DNA, and the V and J calls and clone size come from that table. The sample comprises fewer than 85,000 clones, over 60% of which are singletons, and around 30% rests with the top ten. This specimen comes from a study of blood T cell repertoires in COVID-19. Study details: Material from acute and convalescent COVID-19 was sourced from the United States, Italy and Spain. T cells, B-cell-depleted T cells, or PBMCs provided the cDNA or gDNA that served as material.

Germline lookup yields CDR1 SGDLS and CDR2 YYNGEE. The CDR3 covers 13 residues. V gave up 4 bases and J gave up 6 bases; unmatched junction bases: 6. The sequenced sample was peripheral blood. This chain links TRBV9 with TRBJ2-7; 8 positions agree with TRBD1. The sequence was obtained from an elderly woman with active or convalescent COVID-19. The CDR3 here is CASSPPDRVEQYF. The CDR3 DNA follows: TGTGCCAGCAGCCCCCCGGACAGGGTCGAGCAGTACTTC.